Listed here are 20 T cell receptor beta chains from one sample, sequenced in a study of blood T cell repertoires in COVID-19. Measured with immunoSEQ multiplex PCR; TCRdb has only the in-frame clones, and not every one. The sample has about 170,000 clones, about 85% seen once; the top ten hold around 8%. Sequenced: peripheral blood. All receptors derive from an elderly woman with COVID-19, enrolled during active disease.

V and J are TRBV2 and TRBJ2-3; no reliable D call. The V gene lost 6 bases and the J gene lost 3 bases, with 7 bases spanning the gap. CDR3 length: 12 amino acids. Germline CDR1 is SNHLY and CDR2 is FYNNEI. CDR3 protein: CASSLTTDTQYF. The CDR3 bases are TGTGCCAGCAGCCTAACTACAGATACGCAGTATTTT.

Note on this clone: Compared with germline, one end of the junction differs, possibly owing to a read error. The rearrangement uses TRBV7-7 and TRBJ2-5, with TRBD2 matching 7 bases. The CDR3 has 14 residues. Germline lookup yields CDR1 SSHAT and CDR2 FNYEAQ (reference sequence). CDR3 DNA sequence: TGTGCTAGCAGCTTATCGGGGAGGGAAGAGACCCAGTACTTC. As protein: CASSLSGREETQYF.

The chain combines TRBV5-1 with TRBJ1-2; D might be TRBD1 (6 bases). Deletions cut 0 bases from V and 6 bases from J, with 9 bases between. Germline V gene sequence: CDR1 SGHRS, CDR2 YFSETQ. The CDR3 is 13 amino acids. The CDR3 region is CASSLGGGNGYTF. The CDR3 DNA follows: TGCGCCAGCAGCTTGGGAGGGGGTAATGGCTACACCTTC.

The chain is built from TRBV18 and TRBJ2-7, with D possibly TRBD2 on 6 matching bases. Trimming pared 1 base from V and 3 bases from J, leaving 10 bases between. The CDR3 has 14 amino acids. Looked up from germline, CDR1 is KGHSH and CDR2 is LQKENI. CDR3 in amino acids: CASSPRDSYYEQYF. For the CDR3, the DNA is TGTGCCAGCTCACCACGGGACTCATACTACGAGCAGTACTTC.

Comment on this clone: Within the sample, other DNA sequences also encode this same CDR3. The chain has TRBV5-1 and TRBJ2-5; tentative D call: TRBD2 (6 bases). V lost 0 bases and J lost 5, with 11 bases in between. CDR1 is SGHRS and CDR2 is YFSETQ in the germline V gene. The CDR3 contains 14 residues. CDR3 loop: CASSLGRGGETQYF. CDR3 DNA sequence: TGCGCCAGCAGCTTGGGGCGGGGAGGTGAGACCCAGTACTTC.

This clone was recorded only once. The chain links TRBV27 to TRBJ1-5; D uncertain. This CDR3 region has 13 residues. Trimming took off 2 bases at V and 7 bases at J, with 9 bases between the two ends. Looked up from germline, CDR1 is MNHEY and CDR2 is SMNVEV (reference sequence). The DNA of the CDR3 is TGTGCCAGCAGTTTAGGATGGAGGCAGCCCCAGCATTTT. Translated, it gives CASSLGWRQPQHF.

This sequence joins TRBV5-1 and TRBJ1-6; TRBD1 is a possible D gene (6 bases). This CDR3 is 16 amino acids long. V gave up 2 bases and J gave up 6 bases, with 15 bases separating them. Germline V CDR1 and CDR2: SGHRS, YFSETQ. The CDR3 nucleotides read TGCGCCAGCAGCTTAGGGGGGGCGCTGCCTAATTCACCCCTCCACTTT. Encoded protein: CASSLGGALPNSPLHF.

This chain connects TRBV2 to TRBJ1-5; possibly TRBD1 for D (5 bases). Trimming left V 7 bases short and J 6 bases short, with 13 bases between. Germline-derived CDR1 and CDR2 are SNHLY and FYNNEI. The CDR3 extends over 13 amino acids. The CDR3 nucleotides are TGTGCCAGCACAATGGGTCAGGGTCAGCCCCAGCATTTT. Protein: CASTMGQGQPQHF. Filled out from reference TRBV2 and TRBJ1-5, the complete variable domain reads EPEVTQTPSHQVTQMGQEVILRCVPISNHLYFYWYRQILGQKVEFLVSFYNNEISEKSEIFDDQFSVERPDGSNFTLKIRSTKLEDSAMYFCASTMGQGQPQHFGDGTRLSIL.

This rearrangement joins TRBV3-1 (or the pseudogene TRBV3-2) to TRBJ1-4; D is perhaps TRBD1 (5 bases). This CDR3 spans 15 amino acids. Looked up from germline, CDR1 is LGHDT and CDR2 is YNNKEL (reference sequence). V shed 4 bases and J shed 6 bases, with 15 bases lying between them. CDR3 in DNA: TGTGCCAGCAGCCCTAAACTCGGAGGGGATGAAAAACTGTTTTTT. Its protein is CASSPKLGGDEKLFF.

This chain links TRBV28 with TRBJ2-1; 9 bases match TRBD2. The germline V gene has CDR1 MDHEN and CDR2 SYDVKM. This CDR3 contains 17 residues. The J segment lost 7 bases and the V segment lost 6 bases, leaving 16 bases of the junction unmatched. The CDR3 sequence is CASSSNPGREGPNEQFF. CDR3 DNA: TGTGCCAGCAGCTCCAATCCGGGGCGGGAGGGCCCTAATGAGCAGTTCTTC.

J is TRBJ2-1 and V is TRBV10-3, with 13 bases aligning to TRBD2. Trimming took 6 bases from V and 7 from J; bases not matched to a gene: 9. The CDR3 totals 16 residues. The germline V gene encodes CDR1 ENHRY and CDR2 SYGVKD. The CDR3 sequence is CAISERLAGGDNEQFF. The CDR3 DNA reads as TGTGCCATCAGCGAGAGACTAGCGGGGGGAGATAATGAGCAGTTCTTC.

The CDR3 nucleotides read TGTGCCAGCAGCGAAGGACAGGGGGCAGGGACCCAGTACTTC. Its protein is CASSEGQGAGTQYF. The chain uses TRBV9 and TRBJ2-5; 11 bases map to TRBD1. CDR3 size: 14 residues. Germline V lookup: CDR1 SGDLS, CDR2 YYNGEE. Unmatched junction bases numbered 5, after V lost 3 bases and J lost 7 bases.

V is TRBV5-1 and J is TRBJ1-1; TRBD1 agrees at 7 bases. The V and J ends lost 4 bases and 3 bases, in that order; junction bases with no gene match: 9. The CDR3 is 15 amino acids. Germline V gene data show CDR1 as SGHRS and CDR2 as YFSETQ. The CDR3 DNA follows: TGCGCCAGCAGCACTAGACAGGGAAAGGACACTGAAGCTTTCTTT. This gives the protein CASSTRQGKDTEAFF.

CDR3 sequence: CASSWAGPANTEAFF. The CDR3 nucleotides read TGTGCCAGCAGCTGGGCAGGTCCGGCGAACACTGAAGCTTTCTTT. The genes are TRBV27 and TRBJ1-1; D is unclear. Between the trimmed V and J ends, which lost 6 bases and 1 base, there was a span of 15 bases. CDR3 length: 15 amino acids. Germline CDR1 is MNHEY and CDR2 is SMNVEV (reference sequence).

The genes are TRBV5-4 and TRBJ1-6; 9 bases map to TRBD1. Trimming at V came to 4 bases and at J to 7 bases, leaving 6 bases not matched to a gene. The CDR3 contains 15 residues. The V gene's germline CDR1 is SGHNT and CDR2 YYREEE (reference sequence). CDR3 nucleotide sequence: TGTGCCAGCAGCCTGACCGGGACAGGGAATTCACCCCTCCACTTT. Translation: CASSLTGTGNSPLHF.

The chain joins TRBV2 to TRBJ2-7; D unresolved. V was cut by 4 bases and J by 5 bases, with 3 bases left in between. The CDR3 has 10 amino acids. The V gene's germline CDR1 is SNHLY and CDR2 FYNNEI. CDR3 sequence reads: CASSANEQYF. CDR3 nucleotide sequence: TGTGCCAGCAGTGCCAACGAGCAGTACTTC.

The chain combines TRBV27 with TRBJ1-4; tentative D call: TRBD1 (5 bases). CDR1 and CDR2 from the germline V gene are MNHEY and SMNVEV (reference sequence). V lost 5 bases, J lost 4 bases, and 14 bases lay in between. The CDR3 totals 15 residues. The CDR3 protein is CASSQVTQGNEKLFF. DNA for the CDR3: TGTGCCAGCAGTCAAGTGACCCAGGGTAATGAAAAACTGTTTTTT.

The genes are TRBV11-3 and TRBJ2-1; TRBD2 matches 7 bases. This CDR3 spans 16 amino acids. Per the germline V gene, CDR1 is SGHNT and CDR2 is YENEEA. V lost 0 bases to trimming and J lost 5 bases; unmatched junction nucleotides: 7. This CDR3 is CASSLEGHSGDNEQFF. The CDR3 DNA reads TGTGCCAGCAGCTTAGAGGGCCACAGCGGGGACAATGAGCAGTTCTTC.

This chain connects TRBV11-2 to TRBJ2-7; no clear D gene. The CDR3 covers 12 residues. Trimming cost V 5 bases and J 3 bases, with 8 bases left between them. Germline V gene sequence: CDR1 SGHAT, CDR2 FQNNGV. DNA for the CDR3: TGTGCCAGCAGCCCACTCGGCTACGAGCAGTACTTC. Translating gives CASSPLGYEQYF.

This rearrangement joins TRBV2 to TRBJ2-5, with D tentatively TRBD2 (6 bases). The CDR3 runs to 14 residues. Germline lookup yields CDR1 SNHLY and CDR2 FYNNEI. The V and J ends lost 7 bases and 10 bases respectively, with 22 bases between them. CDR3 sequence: CASTEGRKLGSQYF. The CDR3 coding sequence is TGTGCCAGCACGGAGGGACGAAAATTGGGTAGCCAGTACTTC.